These 31 T cell receptor beta chains were sequenced from one sample in a study of tumor and adjacent non-tumor tissue in lung cancer (dated by TCRdb to about 2018). Library method: multiplex PCR. The instrument given in TCRdb is Illumina HiSeq 2500. TCRbeta libraries were constructed through three rounds of nested PCR with primers (Table S4) according to protocols adapted from ARM-PCR. TCRdb trimmed public reads at Q25 via fastp, called clones via MiXCR and kept in-frame beta chains. Each record represents a unique CDR3 protein, reported with the most common genes and DNA among its rows. The sample includes more than 60,000 distinct CDR3 sequences, with roughly 80% observed a single time. The biggest ten clones account for approximately 12% of the sample. Bulk unsorted tissue served as the source for RNA extraction, and RNA quality was assessed using a NanoDrop ND-1000 and an Agilent 2100. Sequenced: lung tumor tissue. The origin of the receptors is a woman aged 45-60 years with non-small cell lung cancer.

This clonotype appeared a few times. The chain is built from TRBV10-2 and TRBJ2-1; 7 bases map to TRBD2. The J call may be mistaken, given a closer DNA end match to TRBJ2-7. The CDR3 consists of 14 residues. Germline V gives CDR1 WSHSY, CDR2 SAAADI. The DNA of the CDR3 is TGCGCCAGCAAGCGGGGCGGGGCAGGCAATGAGCAGTACTTC. Translating gives CASKRGGAGNEQYF.

A single count supports this clonotype. In nucleotides, the CDR3 is TGCATCGCGGGGGGTCCCTACGAGCAGTACTTC. It codes for CIAGGPYEQYF. The chain employs TRBV29-1 and TRBJ2-7; 8 bases align to TRBD2. CDR3 length equals 11 residues. Germline V gene lookup returns CDR1 SQVTM and CDR2 ANQGSEA.

Concerning this clonotype itself: The conserved phenylalanine or tryptophan normally closing the CDR3 is absent here, so this likely arose from a read error. The chain links TRBV6-1 to TRBJ2-5, with 10 bases fitting TRBD1. Germline CDR1 reads MNHNS; CDR2 reads SASEGT. J was trimmed by 5 bases and V by 4 bases; bases with no gene match: 10. The CDR3 has 16 amino acids. CDR3 sequence reads: CASSGEGQGFRETQYS. The CDR3 DNA is TGTGCCAGCAGTGGTGAGGGACAGGGGTTCCGGGAGACCCAGTACTCC.

A word on this clonotype: A read error may explain this, as a much larger clone is one base away. The rearrangement links TRBV5-1 to TRBJ2-4; the match to TRBD2 covers 9 bases. This CDR3 has 12 amino acids. Germline loops: CDR1 SGHRS, CDR2 YFSETQ. V was pared by 2 bases and J by 13 bases, with 4 bases of the junction left unmatched. The CDR3 sequence: CASSLGLAGQYF. The CDR3, as DNA: TGCGCCAGCAGCTTAGGGCTAGCGGGACAGTACTTC. Combining the CDR3 with reference TRBV5-1 and TRBJ2-4 gives the whole variable domain KAGVTQTPRYLIKTRGQQVTLSCSPISGHRSVSWYQQTPGQGLQFLFEYFSETQRNKGNFPGRFSGRQFSNSRSEMNVSTLELGDSALYLCASSLGLAGQYFGAGTRLSVL.

A note on this clonotype: An end of the junction does not agree with germline; a read error may underlie this. The chain links TRBV12-3 or TRBV12-4 to TRBJ2-7; D remains unclear. The CDR3 is made up of 14 amino acids. CDR3 sequence (DNA): TGTGCCAGCAGTTTAACCAACAGTCTCTACGAGGAGTACTTC. Protein product: CASSLTNSLYEEYF.

The table lists this clonotype with a few counts. An end of the junction differs from the germline gene, which may be a read error. The chain carries TRBV6-6 and TRBJ2-1; D might be TRBD2 (5 bases). Germline lookup yields CDR1 MNHNY and CDR2 SVGAGI (reference sequence). This CDR3 spans 15 amino acids. The CDR3 region is CASSPQAAPYIEQFF. The CDR3 DNA sequence: TGTGCCAGCAGTCCCCAAGCGGCCCCCTACATTGAGCAGTTCTTT.

A note on this clonotype: Germline is not matched at one junction end, which may reflect a read error. The chain joins TRBV5-1 to TRBJ2-7, with a tentative D call TRBD2 (5 bases). The germline V gene has CDR1 SGHRS and CDR2 YFSETQ. The CDR3 has 12 amino acids. The CDR3 loop reads CTSSLLGDEQYF. CDR3 DNA sequence: TGCACCAGTAGCTTATTGGGAGACGAGCAGTACTTC.

With respect to this clonotype: Mismatch with germline at one junction end may stem from a read error. This chain links TRBV4-2 with TRBJ2-3; 9 bases align to TRBD2. The CDR3 contains 16 residues. CDR1 is LGHNA and CDR2 is YNFKEQ in the germline V gene. The CDR3 DNA follows: TGTGCTAGCAGCCAATGGACTAGCGTCGACACGGATATGCAGTATTTT. Residues: CASSQWTSVDTDMQYF.

A note on this clonotype: The junction and the germline gene differ at one end; a read error may be behind it. The rearrangement joins TRBV4-2 to TRBJ2-6, with D possibly being TRBD1 (5 bases). Germline V gives CDR1 LGHNA, CDR2 YNFKEQ. This CDR3 is built from 16 residues. The CDR3 DNA is TGTGCCAGCAGCCAAGAAACAAACTTTGGGGCCAACATCCTGACTTTC. Translating gives CASSQETNFGANILTF.

J is TRBJ1-6 and V is TRBV7-3; D is undetermined. Germline V gene data show CDR1 as SGHTA and CDR2 as FQGTGA. Between the trimmed V and J ends, which lost 1 base and 7 bases, there was a span of 5 bases. This CDR3 is 13 amino acids long. The CDR3 sequence: CASSLKRNSPLHF. Written as DNA, the CDR3 is TGTGCCAGCAGCTTAAAGAGAAATTCACCCCTCCACTTT.

With regard to this clonotype: Since the CDR3 does not end with the conserved phenylalanine or tryptophan, this likely comes from a read error. The chain uses TRBV6-2 or TRBV6-3 and TRBJ2-2; the D gene is possibly TRBD2 (5 bases). Per the germline V gene, CDR1 is MNHEY and CDR2 is SVGEGT. The CDR3 spans 15 residues. With 7 bases removed from V and 4 bases from J, the gap between germline ends came to 16 bases. Here the CDR3 DNA reads TGTGCCAGCAACCCAACATTCGCGGGCACCGGGGAGCTGTTTTAT. Translated: CASNPTFAGTGELFY.

Notes on this clonotype: Germline is not matched at one junction end, which may reflect a read error. The chain combines TRBV11-2 with TRBJ2-3; D is unclear. The CDR3 is 11 amino acids. Germline assignment: CDR1 SGHAT and CDR2 FQNNGV. Here the CDR3 DNA reads TGTGCCAGCAACCCCCATGATACGCAGTATTTC. Residues: CASNPHDTQYF.

The CDR3 nucleotides read TGTGCCAGCAGCCAAACGGGAGGACCTAATGAGCAGTTCTTC. Translated, it gives CASSQTGGPNEQFF. The chain has TRBV4-2 and TRBJ2-1; 7 bases are shared with TRBD2. V gave up 2 bases and J gave up 7 bases; unmatched junction bases: 5. The V gene's germline CDR1 is LGHNA and CDR2 YNFKEQ. The CDR3 has 14 residues.

This clonotype is classed as medium-sized (0.01 to 0.1%). This chain uses TRBV29-1 with TRBJ2-1; 10 bases are shared with TRBD1. J lost 4 bases, V lost 5 bases, and 2 bases had no gene match. This CDR3 is built from 13 residues. The germline V gene encodes CDR1 SQVTM and CDR2 ANQGSEA. The CDR3 region has the DNA TGCAGCGTTTCGGGACAGGGGTACAATGAGCAGTTCTTC. Its protein is CSVSGQGYNEQFF.

A remark on this clonotype: The conserved closing phenylalanine or tryptophan is absent in this CDR3, likely reflecting a read error. The CDR3 nucleotides are TGTGCCAGCAACCAAGATTTGGGCGGGGGCGGTCAGCCCCAGCATCTT. It translates to CASNQDLGGGGQPQHL. The chain combines TRBV4-2 with TRBJ1-5; weak D call: TRBD1 (6 bases). Germline assignment: CDR1 LGHNA and CDR2 YNFKEQ. The CDR3 spans 16 residues.

The chain joins TRBV9 to TRBJ2-5; TRBD2 agrees at 8 bases. J was trimmed by 5 bases and V by 0 bases; bases with no gene match: 15. The CDR3 totals 18 residues. Germline CDR1 SGDLS, CDR2 YYNGEE. The CDR3 sequence is CASSVEIRLAGVYETQYF. DNA of the CDR3: TGTGCCAGCAGCGTAGAGATTAGGCTAGCGGGTGTGTATGAGACCCAGTACTTC.

To note about this clonotype: A clone one base away is much larger, so this may be a read error. This sequence joins TRBV20-1 and TRBJ1-2; perhaps TRBD1 as D (5 bases). This CDR3 is 13 amino acids long. Germline assignment: CDR1 DFQATT and CDR2 SNEGSKA (reference sequence). The ends were cut back, 5 bases at V and 7 bases at J, with 17 bases in the middle. The CDR3 bases are TGCAGTGCTGGCAGTGTTCCGGGGGGTGGCTACACCTTC. Translated: CSAGSVPGGGYTF.

Comment on this clonotype: Germline and junction disagree at one end, which may indicate a read error. The V call is TRBV4-2, the J call TRBJ1-5; D unresolved. From germline, CDR1 is LGHNA and CDR2 YNFKEQ. This CDR3 contains 15 residues. The CDR3, as DNA: TGTGTCAGCAGCCAAAACCTCACTAGCAATCAGGCCCAGCATTTT. It is translated as CVSSQNLTSNQAQHF.

The sample holds a few counts of this clonotype. A junction end diverges from the germline sequence, so it may reflect a read error. The rearrangement uses TRBV29-1 and TRBJ2-1; D ambiguous. In germline, CDR1 is SQVTM, CDR2 ANQGSEA. The CDR3 runs to 13 residues. CDR3 DNA: TGCAGCGTTGCGGCGGCCCTATACAATGAGCAGTTTTTC. It is translated as CSVAAALYNEQFF.

This clonotype was picked up many times. The chain carries TRBV20-1 and TRBJ2-3, with D possibly matching TRBD1 (6 bases). CDR1 and CDR2 from the germline V gene are DFQATT and SNEGSKA (reference sequence). V gave up 5 bases and J gave up 3 bases, with 9 bases separating them. There are 12 residues in the CDR3. DNA for the CDR3: TGCAGTGCTTTCACAGGGACAGATACGCAGTATTTT. Translated: CSAFTGTDTQYF.

The chain is built from TRBV4-1 and TRBJ1-5; D gene ambiguous. Germline CDR1 is MGHRA and CDR2 is YSYEKL. Trimming took off 0 bases at V and 2 bases at J, with 14 bases between the two ends. This CDR3 has 17 amino acids. The CDR3 DNA reads as TGCGCCAGCAGCCAAGATGTCGATCAGCTGTGCAATCAGCCCCAGCATTTT. Its protein is CASSQDVDQLCNQPQHF.

For this clonotype: Lacking the conserved final phenylalanine or tryptophan, this CDR3 likely reflects a read error. The chain links TRBV29-1 to TRBJ2-3; 13 bases map to TRBD2. The CDR3 contains 16 residues. The germline V gene has CDR1 SQVTM and CDR2 ANQGSEA. J was trimmed by 4 bases and V by 6 bases; bases with no gene match: 10. CDR3 loop: CSVLGGLAGSADTQYS. CDR3 DNA: TGCAGCGTCCTAGGGGGACTAGCGGGATCAGCAGATACGCAGTATTCT.

The rearrangement links TRBV11-1 to TRBJ2-3; the D gene could be TRBD1 or TRBD2 (6 bases each). Germline CDR1 and CDR2: SGHAT and FQDESV (reference sequence). This CDR3 comprises 19 residues. The CDR3, as DNA: TGTGTAAGCAGCTTAACTTTCGTCGGGGGCCAAGGGGGCACAGATACGCAGTATTTT. Its protein product is CVSSLTFVGGQGGTDTQYF. The entire variable domain, with the rest obtained from reference TRBV11-1 and TRBJ2-3, is as follows: EAEVAQSPRYKITEKSQAVAFWCDPISGHATLYWYRQILGQGPELLVQFQDESVVDDSQLPKDRFSAERLKGVDSTLKIQPAELGDSAMYLCVSSLTFVGGQGGTDTQYFGPGTRLTVL.

This clonotype was detected only a few times. This could be a read error, since a much larger clone is one nucleotide away. J is TRBJ2-7 and V is TRBV20-1; 7 bases align to TRBD2. The CDR3 spans 13 residues. The V gene end was trimmed by 3 bases and the J gene end by 2 bases; junction bases not matched to a gene: 4. Germline CDR1 DFQATT, CDR2 SNEGSKA (reference sequence). CDR3 nucleotide sequence: TGCAGTGCTAGTGGACTAGATCCCTACGAGCAGTACTTC. Translation: CSASGLDPYEQYF.

Comment on this clonotype: One junction end does not reproduce the germline sequence, and a read error may be involved. The chain combines TRBV4-2 with TRBJ1-5, with a weak D call TRBD1 (5 bases). Germline CDR1 and CDR2: LGHNA and YNFKEQ. This CDR3 contains 22 residues. The CDR3 DNA reads TGTGCCAGCAACCAAGTCCCTACAGGAAATAAAGGGGTAGCCTATAGCAATCAGCCCCAGCATTTT. This translates into CASNQVPTGNKGVAYSNQPQHF.

This clonotype was seen only once. CDR3 sequence: CSPGRPMITEAFF. The CDR3 DNA reads as TGCAGCCCTGGCCGGCCTATGATCACTGAAGCTTTCTTT. V and J are TRBV29-1 and TRBJ1-1; D gene uncertain. Germline values: CDR1 SQVTM, CDR2 ANQGSEA. V lost 8 bases to trimming and J lost 4 bases, with 17 bases between them. This CDR3 comprises 13 residues. Looking up the rest from reference TRBV29-1 and TRBJ1-1 gives the full variable domain: SAVISQKPSRDICQRGTSLTIQCQVDSQVTMMFWYRQQPGQSLTLIATANQGSEATYESGFVIDKFPISRPNLTFSTLTVSNMSPEDSSIYLCSPGRPMITEAFFGQGTRLTVV.

A note on this clonotype: A much more abundant neighbour one base away suggests this may be a read error. The chain employs TRBV6-1 and TRBJ1-2; D ambiguous. This CDR3 has 13 amino acids. Germline CDR1 and CDR2: MNHNS and SASEGT. Deletions cut 5 bases from V and 4 bases from J, with 11 bases between. The CDR3 DNA follows: TGTGCCAGCAGTCCGGGTTATAGCTATGGCTACACCTTC. This translates into CASSPGYSYGYTF.

This clonotype appeared many times. This rearrangement joins TRBV10-3 to TRBJ2-3, with D unclear. There are 13 residues in the CDR3. The V end lost 5 bases, the J end lost 2 bases, and 8 bases lay between the germline ends. Germline V gives CDR1 ENHRY, CDR2 SYGVKD. The CDR3 DNA follows: TGTGCCATCAGTTCAAACCCCACAGATACGCAGTATTTT. Encoded protein: CAISSNPTDTQYF.

In the case of this clonotype: A read error is likely, as this CDR3 ends without the conserved phenylalanine or tryptophan. The chain recombines TRBV4-2 with TRBJ2-3; D uncertain. The CDR3 contains 16 residues. Germline CDR1 is LGHNA and CDR2 is YNFKEQ. CDR3 in amino acids: CASSPAREESIDTQYY. For the CDR3, the DNA is TGTGCCAGTAGCCCGGCACGCGAGGAGAGCATAGATACGCAGTATTAT.

This clonotype was counted once. Sequence at one end of the junction differs from germline and may be a read error. The chain links TRBV6-5 to TRBJ2-1; 9 bases line up with TRBD2. Per germline, CDR1 MNHEY and CDR2 SVGAGI. This CDR3 is 17 amino acids long. CDR3 region: CASRHTSGRGGDNEHFF. CDR3 sequence (DNA): TGTGCCAGCAGGCATACCTCGGGGCGGGGGGGGGACAATGAGCACTTCTTC.

V and J are TRBV28 and TRBJ2-1; 10 bases are shared with TRBD2. CDR1 and CDR2 (germline): MDHEN, SYDVKM. The J segment lost 0 bases and the V segment lost 7 bases, leaving 27 bases of the junction unmatched. The CDR3 is 23 residues long. CDR3 in DNA: TGTGCCAGCATTACCCTCGCAGCCGGGGAACTAGCGGGATGGAAGGGCTCCTACAATGAGCAGTTCTTC. This translates into CASITLAAGELAGWKGSYNEQFF.